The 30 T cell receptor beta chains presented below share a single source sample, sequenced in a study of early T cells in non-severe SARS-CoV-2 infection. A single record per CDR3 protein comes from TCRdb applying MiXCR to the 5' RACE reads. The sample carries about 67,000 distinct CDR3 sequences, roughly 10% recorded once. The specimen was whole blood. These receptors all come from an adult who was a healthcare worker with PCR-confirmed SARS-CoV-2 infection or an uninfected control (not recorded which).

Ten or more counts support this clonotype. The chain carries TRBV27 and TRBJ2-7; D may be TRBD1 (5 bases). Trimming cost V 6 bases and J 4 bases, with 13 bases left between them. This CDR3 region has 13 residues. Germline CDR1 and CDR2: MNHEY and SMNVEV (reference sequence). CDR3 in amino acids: CASRGLGAYEQYF. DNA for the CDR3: TGTGCCAGCAGGGGTCTAGGGGCTTACGAGCAGTACTTC.

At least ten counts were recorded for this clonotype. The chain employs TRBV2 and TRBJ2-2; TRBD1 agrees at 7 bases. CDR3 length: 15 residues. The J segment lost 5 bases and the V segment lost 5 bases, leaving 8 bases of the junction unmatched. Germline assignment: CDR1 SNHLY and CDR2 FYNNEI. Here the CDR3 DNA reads TGTGCCAGCAGTCGGTCGGGACAGCGGACCGGGGAGCTGTTTTTT. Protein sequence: CASSRSGQRTGELFF.

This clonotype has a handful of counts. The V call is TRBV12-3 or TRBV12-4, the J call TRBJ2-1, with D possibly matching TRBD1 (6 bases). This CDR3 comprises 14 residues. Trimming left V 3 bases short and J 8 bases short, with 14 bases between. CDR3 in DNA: TGTGCCAGCAGTTTGGGGGCAAAGACCGATGAGCAGTTCTTC. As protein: CASSLGAKTDEQFF.

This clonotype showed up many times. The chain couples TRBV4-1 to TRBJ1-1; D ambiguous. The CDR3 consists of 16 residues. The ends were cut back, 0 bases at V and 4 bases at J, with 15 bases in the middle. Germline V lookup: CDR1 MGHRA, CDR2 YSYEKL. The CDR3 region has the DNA TGCGCCAGCAGCCAAGATCCAGGAGCCTTAAGCACTGAAGCTTTCTTT. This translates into CASSQDPGALSTEAFF.

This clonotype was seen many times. This CDR3 is CASSLTPQGASPLHF. The CDR3 region has the DNA TGTGCCAGCAGCTTAACTCCGCAGGGCGCCTCACCCCTCCACTTT. This chain links TRBV7-3 with TRBJ1-6; D may be TRBD1 (5 bases). Germline CDR1 and CDR2: SGHTA and FQGTGA. The ends were cut back, 0 bases at V and 10 bases at J, with 13 bases in the middle. The CDR3 sequence is 15 residues long.

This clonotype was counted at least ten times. CDR3 nucleotide sequence: TGTGCCAGTAGGCAGGGCGTAGGCTACAATGGGGAGCAGTTCTTC. Its protein product is CASRQGVGYNGEQFF. The V gene is TRBV19, the J gene TRBJ2-1; D may be TRBD1 (5 bases). The CDR3 spans 15 residues. The germline V and J ends were trimmed by 6 bases and 10 bases, with 22 bases remaining between them. Germline assignment: CDR1 LNHDA and CDR2 SQIVND (reference sequence).

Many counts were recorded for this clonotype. The CDR3 DNA reads as TGTGCCAGTAGTATGACAGAGGATCAGCCCCAGCATTTT. Protein sequence: CASSMTEDQPQHF. The chain has TRBV19 and TRBJ1-5; TRBD1 might be the D (5 bases). Per germline, CDR1 LNHDA and CDR2 SQIVND (reference sequence). The V gene lost 3 bases and the J gene lost 5 bases, with 8 bases spanning the gap. The CDR3 has 13 residues.

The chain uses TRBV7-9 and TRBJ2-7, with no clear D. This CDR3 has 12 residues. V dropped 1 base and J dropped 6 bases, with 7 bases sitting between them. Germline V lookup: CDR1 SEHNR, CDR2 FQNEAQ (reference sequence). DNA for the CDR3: TGTGCCAGCAGCTTAGAAGACCTCGAGCAGTACTTC. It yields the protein CASSLEDLEQYF.

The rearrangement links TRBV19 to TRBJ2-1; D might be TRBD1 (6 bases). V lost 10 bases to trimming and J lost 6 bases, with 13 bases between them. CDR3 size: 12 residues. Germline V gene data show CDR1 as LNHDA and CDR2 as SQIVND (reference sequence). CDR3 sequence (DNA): TGTGCCATCACCACAGGGTTCAATGAGCAGTTCTTC. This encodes CAITTGFNEQFF.

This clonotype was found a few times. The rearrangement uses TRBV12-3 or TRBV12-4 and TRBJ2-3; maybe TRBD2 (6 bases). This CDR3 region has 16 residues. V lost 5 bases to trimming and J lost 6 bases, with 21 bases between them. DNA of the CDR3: TGTGCCAGCAGTCCGGGACTCCCATCCAAGGGGGATACGCAGTATTTT. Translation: CASSPGLPSKGDTQYF.

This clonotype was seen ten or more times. CDR3 in amino acids: CSVATGLNEQYF. As DNA, the CDR3 is TGCAGCGTTGCCACCGGGTTGAACGAGCAGTACTTC. The rearrangement links TRBV29-1 to TRBJ2-7; no clear D. The V gene lost 4 bases and the J gene lost 5 bases, with 12 bases spanning the gap. From germline, CDR1 is SQVTM and CDR2 ANQGSEA. CDR3 length equals 12 residues.

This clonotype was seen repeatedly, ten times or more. The CDR3 reads CASSYNQKGGAFF. The CDR3 DNA reads TGTGCCAGCAGTTACAATCAAAAGGGTGGAGCTTTCTTT. The rearrangement joins TRBV6-5 to TRBJ1-1; D gene ambiguous. Trimming removed 2 bases from V and 10 bases from J, with 14 bases in between. Germline V CDR1 and CDR2: MNHEY, SVGAGI. This CDR3 is 13 amino acids long.

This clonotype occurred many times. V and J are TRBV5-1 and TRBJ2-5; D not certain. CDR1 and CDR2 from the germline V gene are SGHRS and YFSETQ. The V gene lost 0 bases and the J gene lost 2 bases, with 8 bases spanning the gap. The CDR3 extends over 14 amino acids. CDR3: CASSLGYPQETQYF. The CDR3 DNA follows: TGCGCCAGCAGCTTGGGGTACCCTCAAGAGACCCAGTACTTC.

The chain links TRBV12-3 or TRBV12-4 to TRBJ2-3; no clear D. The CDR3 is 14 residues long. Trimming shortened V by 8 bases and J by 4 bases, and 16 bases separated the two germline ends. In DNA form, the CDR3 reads TGTGCCAGCGGATCCGGGTCGGGCGCAGATACGCAGTATTTT. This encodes CASGSGSGADTQYF.

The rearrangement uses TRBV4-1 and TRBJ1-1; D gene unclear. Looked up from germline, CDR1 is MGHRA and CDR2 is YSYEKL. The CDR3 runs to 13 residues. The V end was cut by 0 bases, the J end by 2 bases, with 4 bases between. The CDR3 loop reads CASSQDFNTEAFF. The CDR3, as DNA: TGCGCCAGCAGCCAAGATTTCAACACTGAAGCTTTCTTT.

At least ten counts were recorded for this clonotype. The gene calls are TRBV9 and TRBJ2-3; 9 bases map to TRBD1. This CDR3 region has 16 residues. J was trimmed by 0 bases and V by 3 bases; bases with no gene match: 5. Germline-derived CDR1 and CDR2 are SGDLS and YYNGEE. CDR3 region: CASSAGTGLSTDTQYF. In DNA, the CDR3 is TGTGCCAGCAGCGCCGGGACAGGGCTCAGCACAGATACGCAGTATTTT.

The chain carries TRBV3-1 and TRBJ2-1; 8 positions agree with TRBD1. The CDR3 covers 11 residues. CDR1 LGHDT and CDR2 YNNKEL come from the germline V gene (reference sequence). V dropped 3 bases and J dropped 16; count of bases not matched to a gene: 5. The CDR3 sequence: CASSQTGQVFF. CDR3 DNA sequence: TGTGCCAGCAGCCAGACGGGACAGGTTTTCTTC.

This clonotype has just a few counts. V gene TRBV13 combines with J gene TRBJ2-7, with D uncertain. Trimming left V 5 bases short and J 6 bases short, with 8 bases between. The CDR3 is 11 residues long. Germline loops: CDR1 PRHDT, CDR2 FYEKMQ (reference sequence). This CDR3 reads CASSLSTEQYF. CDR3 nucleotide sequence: TGTGCCAGCAGCCTAAGTACCGAGCAGTACTTC.

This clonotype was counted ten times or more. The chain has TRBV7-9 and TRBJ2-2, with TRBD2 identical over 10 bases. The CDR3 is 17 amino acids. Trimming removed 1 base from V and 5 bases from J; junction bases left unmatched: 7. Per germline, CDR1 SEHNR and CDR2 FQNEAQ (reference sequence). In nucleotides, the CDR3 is TGTGCCAGCAGCTTAGTAGCTAGCGGGAGCGCTACCGGGGAGCTGTTTTTT. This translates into CASSLVASGSATGELFF. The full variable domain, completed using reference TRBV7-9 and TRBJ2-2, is DTGVSQNPRHKITKRGQNVTFRCDPISEHNRLYWYRQTLGQGPEFLTYFQNEAQLEKSRLLSDRFSAERPKGSFSTLEIQRTEQGDSAMYLCASSLVASGSATGELFFGEGSRLTVL.

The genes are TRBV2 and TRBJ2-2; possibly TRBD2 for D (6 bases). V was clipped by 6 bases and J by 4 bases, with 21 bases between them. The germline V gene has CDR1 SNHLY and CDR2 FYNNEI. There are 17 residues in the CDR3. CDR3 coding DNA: TGTGCCAGCAGCCCCACCGGGAGACCGAGAGGCACCGGGGAGCTGTTTTTT. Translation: CASSPTGRPRGTGELFF.

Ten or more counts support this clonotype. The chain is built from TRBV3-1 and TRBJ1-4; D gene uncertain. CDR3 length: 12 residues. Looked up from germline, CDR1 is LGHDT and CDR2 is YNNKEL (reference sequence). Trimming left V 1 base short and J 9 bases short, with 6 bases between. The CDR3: CASSQGLQKLFF. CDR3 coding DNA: TGTGCCAGCAGCCAAGGTCTGCAAAAACTGTTTTTT.

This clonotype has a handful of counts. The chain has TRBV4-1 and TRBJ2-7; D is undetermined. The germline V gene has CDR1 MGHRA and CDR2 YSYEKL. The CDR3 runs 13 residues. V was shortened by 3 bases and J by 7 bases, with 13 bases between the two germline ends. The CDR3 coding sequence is TGCGCCAGCAGCCAGCCCGGAGCTGAGGAGCAGTACTTC. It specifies CASSQPGAEEQYF.

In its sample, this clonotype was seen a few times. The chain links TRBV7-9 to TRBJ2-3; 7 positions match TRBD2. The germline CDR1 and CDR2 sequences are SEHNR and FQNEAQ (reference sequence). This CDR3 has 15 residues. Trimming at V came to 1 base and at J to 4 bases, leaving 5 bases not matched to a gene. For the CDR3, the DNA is TGTGCCAGCAGCTTAGTACTAGCGATGGCAGATACGCAGTATTTT. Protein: CASSLVLAMADTQYF.

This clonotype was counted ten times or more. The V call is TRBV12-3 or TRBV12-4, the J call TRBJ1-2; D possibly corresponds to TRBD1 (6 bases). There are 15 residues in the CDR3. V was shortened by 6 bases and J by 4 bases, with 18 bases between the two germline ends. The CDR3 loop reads CASSPRTDSLYGYTF. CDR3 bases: TGTGCCAGCAGCCCACGGACAGATTCGCTCTATGGCTACACCTTC.

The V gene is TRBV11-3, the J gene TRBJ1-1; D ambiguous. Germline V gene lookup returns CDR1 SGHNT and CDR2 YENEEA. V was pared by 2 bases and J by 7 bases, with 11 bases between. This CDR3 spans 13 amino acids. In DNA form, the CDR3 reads TGTGCCAGCAGCTTACCACCCCGTGGTGAAGCTTTCTTT. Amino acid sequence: CASSLPPRGEAFF.

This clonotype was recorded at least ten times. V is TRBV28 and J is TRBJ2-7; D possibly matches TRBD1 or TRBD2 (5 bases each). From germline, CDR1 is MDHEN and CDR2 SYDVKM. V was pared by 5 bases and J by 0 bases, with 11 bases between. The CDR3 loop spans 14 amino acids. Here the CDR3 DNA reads TGTGCCAGCAGTCTGGGGACCTTCTCCTACGAGCAGTACTTC. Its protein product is CASSLGTFSYEQYF.

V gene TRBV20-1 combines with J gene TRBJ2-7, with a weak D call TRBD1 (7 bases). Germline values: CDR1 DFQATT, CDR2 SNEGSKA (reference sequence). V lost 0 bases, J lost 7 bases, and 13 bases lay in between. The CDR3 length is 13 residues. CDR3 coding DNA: TGCAGTGCTAGAGATGCAGGGGGGAAAGAGCAGTACTTC. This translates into CSARDAGGKEQYF.

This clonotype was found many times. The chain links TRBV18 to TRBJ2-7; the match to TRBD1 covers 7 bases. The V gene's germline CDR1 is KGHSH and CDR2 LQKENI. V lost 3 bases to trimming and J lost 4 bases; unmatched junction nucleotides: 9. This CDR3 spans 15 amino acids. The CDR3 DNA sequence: TGTGCCAGCTCACCGACGACAGGGCCCCCATACGAGCAGTACTTC. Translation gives CASSPTTGPPYEQYF.

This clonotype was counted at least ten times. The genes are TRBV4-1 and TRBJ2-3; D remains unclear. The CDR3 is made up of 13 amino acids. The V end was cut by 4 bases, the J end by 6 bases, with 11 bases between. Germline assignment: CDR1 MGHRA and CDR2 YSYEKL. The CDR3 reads CASSPIWKDTQYF. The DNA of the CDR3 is TGCGCCAGCAGCCCCATATGGAAGGATACGCAGTATTTT.

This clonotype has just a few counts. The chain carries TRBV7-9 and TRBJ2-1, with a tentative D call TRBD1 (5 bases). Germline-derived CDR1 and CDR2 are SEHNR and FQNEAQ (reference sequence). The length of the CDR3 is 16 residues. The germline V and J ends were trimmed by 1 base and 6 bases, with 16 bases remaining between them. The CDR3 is CASSLGGRAPSNEQFF. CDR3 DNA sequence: TGTGCCAGCAGCTTAGGAGGCAGGGCGCCAAGCAATGAGCAGTTCTTC.